Each of the 15 T cell receptor beta chains below was sequenced from the same sample in a study of T cells in Graves' hyperthyroidism and ophthalmopathy. Using RNA transcripts as the source, TCR beta CDR3 regions were amplified. Initially, a first-round RT-PCR of the TCR CDR3 employed the HTBI primer set. A single record per CDR3 protein comes from TCRdb applying MiXCR to the multiplex PCR reads. The data show hundreds of thousands of distinct CDR3 sequences, with about 13% seen just once and less than 10% held by the top ten. The sequenced material came from blood. The receptors shown here come from a woman between 18 and 30 years old with Graves' hyperthyroidism.

In this sample, this clonotype turned up many times. V and J are TRBV5-5 and TRBJ2-1; 11 bases line up with TRBD2. V lost 4 bases to trimming and J lost 3 bases; unmatched junction nucleotides: 6. The CDR3 runs 16 residues. In germline, CDR1 is SGHKS, CDR2 YYEKEE (reference sequence). As DNA, the CDR3 is TGTGCCAGCAGCGGGTTAGCGGGGGGGATCTACAATGAGCAGTTCTTC. This translates into CASSGLAGGIYNEQFF.

This clonotype was found many times. CDR3 sequence reads: CASSLWGMRTEAFF. DNA for the CDR3: TGTGCCAGCAGTTTATGGGGGATGAGAACTGAAGCTTTCTTT. V is TRBV27 and J is TRBJ1-1; D is possibly TRBD1 (5 bases). CDR1 and CDR2 from the germline V gene are MNHEY and SMNVEV (reference sequence). V lost 1 base and J lost 5, with 11 bases in between. The CDR3 spans 14 residues.

At least ten counts were recorded for this clonotype. This chain joins TRBV7-2 and TRBJ2-1, with 8 bases fitting TRBD1. CDR1 SGHTA and CDR2 FQGNSA come from the germline V gene. The CDR3 has 20 amino acids. After removal of 1 base from V and 7 bases from J, the junction contained 21 bases not matched to a gene. The CDR3 DNA reads TGTGCCAGCAGCTTAGTGCGGGCAGGGGGCGCCTCGGGTCGTGGGAATGAGCAGTTCTTC. This codes for CASSLVRAGGASGRGNEQFF.

Ten or more counts support this clonotype. The chain is built from TRBV15 and TRBJ2-1, with D maybe TRBD1 (6 bases). With 2 bases removed from V and 5 bases from J, the gap between germline ends came to 22 bases. The CDR3 has 18 amino acids. Germline CDR1 reads LNHNV; CDR2 reads YYDKDF (reference sequence). The chain's CDR3 is CATSRSDPQGKANNEQFF. The CDR3, as DNA: TGTGCCACCAGCAGATCCGACCCCCAGGGGAAGGCCAACAATGAGCAGTTCTTC.

At least ten counts were recorded for this clonotype. The chain joins TRBV4-1 to TRBJ1-5, with D unclear. The germline V gene encodes CDR1 MGHRA and CDR2 YSYEKL. V lost 3 bases, J lost 8 bases, and 20 bases lay in between. This CDR3 is built from 16 residues. The CDR3 DNA sequence: TGCGCCAGCAGCCACGGTGTACAGACGGGTTTGAAGCCCCAGCATTTT. This codes for CASSHGVQTGLKPQHF.

The V call is TRBV6-5, the J call TRBJ1-6; possible D gene TRBD1, 5 bases. Germline lookup yields CDR1 MNHEY and CDR2 SVGAGI. V dropped 0 bases and J dropped 10 bases, with 13 bases sitting between them. This CDR3 is built from 15 residues. The DNA of the CDR3 is TGTGCCAGCAGTTACTCCCCAGGGTCCAACTCACCCCTCCACTTT. This gives the protein CASSYSPGSNSPLHF.

This clonotype was seen ten or more times. The J gene is TRBJ1-2, the V gene TRBV6-1, with D possibly matching TRBD1 (6 bases). Per the germline V gene, CDR1 is MNHNS and CDR2 is SASEGT. This CDR3 contains 14 residues. V lost 2 bases, J lost 3 bases, and 10 bases lay in between. CDR3 nucleotides: TGTGCCAGCAGTGAACTAGGGGGAGACTATGGCTACACCTTC. Protein product: CASSELGGDYGYTF.

The chain recombines TRBV19 with TRBJ2-3, with TRBD1 identical over 11 bases. Germline V gene sequence: CDR1 LNHDA, CDR2 SQIVND (reference sequence). With 3 bases clipped from V and 6 bases from J, the junction kept 2 bases outside the gene matches. The CDR3 sequence is 14 residues long. CDR3 protein: CASSMDRGRDTQYF. The CDR3 nucleotides read TGTGCCAGTAGTATGGACAGGGGGCGGGATACGCAGTATTTT.

This clonotype was seen a few times. The rearrangement links TRBV5-1 to TRBJ2-3; D is possibly TRBD2 (6 bases). CDR1 is SGHRS, CDR2 YFSETQ, per germline. Trimming stripped 0 bases from V and 4 bases from J, with 15 bases between. The CDR3 spans 16 residues. CDR3 sequence reads: CASSLGGVPGSDTQYF. The CDR3 DNA is TGCGCCAGCAGCTTGGGGGGGGTCCCCGGGTCAGATACGCAGTATTTT.

The chain links TRBV14 to TRBJ1-6; D might be TRBD1 (5 bases). Germline V CDR1 and CDR2: SGHDN, FVKESK. V lost 6 bases to trimming and J lost 8 bases, with 17 bases between them. The CDR3 length is 15 residues. Written as DNA, the CDR3 is TGTGCCAGCAGTCTCGGCAGGGTAGTGGATTCACCCCTCCACTTT. It codes for CASSLGRVVDSPLHF.

Many counts were recorded for this clonotype. The CDR3 region is CASRTAPTYEQYF. CDR3 nucleotides: TGTGCCAGTAGGACAGCGCCCACCTACGAGCAGTACTTC. The V call is TRBV6-1, the J call TRBJ2-7, with D possibly matching TRBD1 (6 bases). Germline assignment: CDR1 MNHNS and CDR2 SASEGT. CDR3 length: 13 amino acids. Trimming took off 9 bases at V and 2 bases at J, with 14 bases between the two ends.

Many counts were recorded for this clonotype. The chain employs TRBV15 and TRBJ1-1, with a tentative D call TRBD1 (6 bases). The CDR3 runs 15 residues. Trimming pared 0 bases from V and 3 bases from J, leaving 11 bases between. Germline V gene sequence: CDR1 LNHNV, CDR2 YYDKDF (reference sequence). As DNA, the CDR3 is TGTGCCACCAGCAGAGATCAAGGGGGGTACACTGAAGCTTTCTTT. Its protein is CATSRDQGGYTEAFF.

This clonotype has a count of ten or more. The rearrangement links TRBV24-1 to TRBJ2-3; 11 nucleotides align to TRBD2. CDR1 and CDR2 from the germline V gene are KGHDR and SFDVKD. The CDR3 has 16 residues. Trimming took 3 bases from V and 3 from J; bases not matched to a gene: 4. The CDR3 DNA reads TGTGCCACCAGTGATGGGACTAGCGGATTTACAGATACGCAGTATTTT. Its protein is CATSDGTSGFTDTQYF.

This clonotype came up many times. J is TRBJ1-5 and V is TRBV10-2, with D tentatively TRBD1 (6 bases). The germline V gene has CDR1 WSHSY and CDR2 SAAADI. The CDR3 totals 16 residues. Trimming took off 0 bases at V and 7 bases at J, with 16 bases between the two ends. Here the CDR3 DNA reads TGCGCCAGCAGTGAGTCGGGTGTGGGGGCGGTCCAGCCCCAGCATTTT. Protein sequence: CASSESGVGAVQPQHF.

This clonotype was detected many times. The chain recombines TRBV7-2 with TRBJ2-1, with 9 positions matching TRBD2. V shed 1 base and J 9 bases; nucleotides not matched to a gene: 7. The germline V gene has CDR1 SGHTA and CDR2 FQGNSA. The CDR3 spans 15 residues. The CDR3 is CASSLGSGGHLEQFF. CDR3 nucleotide sequence: TGTGCCAGCAGCTTAGGCAGCGGGGGGCACCTTGAGCAGTTCTTC.